The sequence of this TCR beta chain was determined in a study of vaccination effects on CD4 cells after COVID-19 (dated by TCRdb to between 2022 and 2023). Regarding the study in general: In the ViraFEST assay, PBMC were stimulated with viral peptide pools, and TCR sequencing was then used to find antigen-specific CD4+ T cell clonotypes based on their expansion. Across the study, the median time from the second dose to post-vaccine sampling was 72 days (range 14 to 241). Some 2 million PBMC per well were cultured with approximately 10 ug/ml peptides in IMDM containing around 4.6% human AB serum, about 9.6 IU/ml IL-2 and gentamicin. The study compared SARS-CoV-2 spike-specific CD4+ TCR repertoires before and after mRNA vaccination in COVID-19 convalescent patients and infection-naive vaccine recipients. A total of over nine COVID-19 convalescent patients and a handful of SARS-CoV-2-naive healthy vaccine recipients were included in the full study. Cultures from other donors in the study were sequenced with the Oncomine TCR Beta short-read assay on an Illumina iSeq 100. Broad study findings and their caveats: The study was limited by a small number of convalescent patients and lacked early post-infection timepoints. Marked clonal contraction was observed in both infection-induced and vaccine-induced clones at late post-vaccination timepoints, consistent with waning T cell responses. In healthy vaccine recipients, vaccine-induced clones were almost all SARS-CoV-2 mono-reactive, with only 1 of 255 being cross-reactive with common cold coronaviruses.

The library was made by the immunoSEQ multiplex PCR assay. DNA from the cultured, isolated CD4+ T cells was subjected to TCR beta CDR3 sequencing. On the study's bioinformatics: Non-productive TCR sequences were removed, reads were trimmed to the CDR3 region, and CDR3s of at least 7 amino acids were retained. The MANAFEST web app was used to pick out antigen-specific clonotypes by comparing their expansion in peptide wells with that in reference cultures. To count as positive, a clone had to show expansion at FDR<0.05 compared with the reference and with all other wells, an odds ratio above 5, and a frequency above 0.1% in two replicate wells. Cross-reactive clonotypes were defined as significantly expanded in SARS-CoV-2 spike wells and in at least one common cold coronavirus spike condition. Using the stringdist R package, CDR3 similarity was measured by Levenshtein distance, and unrooted trees were constructed with ape in R 3.6.1. Not all clones reach the TCRdb copy of this immuneACCESS table, which keeps in-frame sequences only. Checked studies attribute under half of the gap to unresolved V genes and leave the rest unexplained. V, J and clone size reflect that table, while D and trimming were determined from the DNA. This sample gives 66,000 or so clones in total; around 70% of them show up just once. Of the sample, around 2.2% falls within the top ten clones.

The CDR3 has 18 amino acids, counting the end cysteine and phenylalanine. The sequence is cut down to CDR3 DNA, 54 bases in frame from base 1. The V end gives up 3 bases and the J end 1 base, leaving 12 bases in the junction not matched to a gene. The germline V gene gives CDR1 as KGHDR and CDR2 as SFDVKD. After about 9 days of culture, CD4+ T cells were isolated with the EasySep CD4+ T cell isolation kit. Participants received two doses of either the BNT162b2 or the mRNA-1273 mRNA SARS-CoV-2 vaccine. None of the healthy vaccine recipients had a prior SARS-CoV-2 infection, which was confirmed by nucleocapsid antibody tests that came back negative both before and after vaccination. On days 3 and 7, half of the culture medium was replaced with fresh IL-2-containing medium. Unless noted otherwise, every peptide stimulation condition was grown in triplicate wells. Using Ficoll-Paque Plus gradient centrifugation, PBMC were separated from whole blood and then either used fresh or cryopreserved at -140C. Genomic DNA was extracted from cultured CD4+ T cells with the QIAamp micro DNA kit.

Regarding this clone: What this receptor recognizes is not known. There are no base qualities to consult, and no much larger clone falls within one base.

This clonotype was sampled from a human donor who received a COVID-19 vaccine. This specimen was CD4+ T cells from PBMCs cultured without peptide, taken after COVID-19 vaccination. In this chain, TRBV24-1 is recombined with TRBJ2-3, and 7 junction bases match TRBD1. The bases read TGTGCCACCAGTGATCCCGGGGACAGCCCGAAGGGCACAGATACGCAGTATTTT. This codes for CATSDPGDSPKGTDTQYF.